The present TCR beta chain was sequenced within a study of control samples from healthy donors and cancer patients. Sequencing was performed with immunoSEQ multiplex PCR; in TCRdb, only in-frame clones are kept and a portion is missing. The sample has some 410,000 clones, 75% to 95% seen once. The origin of this receptor is a man in his forties or fifties with head and neck cancer. Material for sequencing was PBMCs.

In DNA form, the CDR3 reads TGTGCCAGCAGCCTGAACGGCTATGGCTACACCTTC. It translates to CASSLNGYGYTF. The chain joins TRBV5-5 to TRBJ1-2; D gene unclear. Germline CDR1 reads SGHKS; CDR2 reads YYEKEE (reference sequence). Deletions cut 4 bases from V and 4 bases from J, with 8 bases between. CDR3 length: 12 amino acids.